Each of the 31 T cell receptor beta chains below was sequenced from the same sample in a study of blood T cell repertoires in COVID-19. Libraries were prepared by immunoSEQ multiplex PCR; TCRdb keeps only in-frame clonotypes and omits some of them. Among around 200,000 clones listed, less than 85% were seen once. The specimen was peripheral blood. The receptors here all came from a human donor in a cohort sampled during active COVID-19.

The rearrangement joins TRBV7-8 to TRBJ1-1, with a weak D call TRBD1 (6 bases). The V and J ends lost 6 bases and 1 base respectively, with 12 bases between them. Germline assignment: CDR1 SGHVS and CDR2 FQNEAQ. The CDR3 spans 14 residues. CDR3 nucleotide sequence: TGTGCCAGCAGTATACTACAGGGGAACACTGAAGCTTTCTTT. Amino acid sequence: CASSILQGNTEAFF.

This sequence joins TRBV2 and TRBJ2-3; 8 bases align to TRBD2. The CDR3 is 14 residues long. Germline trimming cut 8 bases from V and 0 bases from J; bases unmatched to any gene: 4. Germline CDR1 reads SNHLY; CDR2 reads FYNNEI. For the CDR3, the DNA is TGTGCCAGCGGGGCGGGGGGTAGCACAGATACGCAGTATTTT. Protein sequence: CASGAGGSTDTQYF.

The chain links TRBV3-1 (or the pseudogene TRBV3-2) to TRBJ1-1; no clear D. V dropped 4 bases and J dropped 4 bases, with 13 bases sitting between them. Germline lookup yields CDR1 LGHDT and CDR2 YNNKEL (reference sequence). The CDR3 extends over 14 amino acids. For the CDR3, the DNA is TGTGCCAGCAGCCGGGCGGGCGGTCCCACTGAAGCTTTCTTT. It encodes CASSRAGGPTEAFF.

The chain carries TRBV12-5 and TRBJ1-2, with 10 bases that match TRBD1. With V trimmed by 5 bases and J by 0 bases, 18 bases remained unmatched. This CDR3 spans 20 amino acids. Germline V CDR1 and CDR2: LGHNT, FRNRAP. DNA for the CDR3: TGTGCTAGTGGTCCCCGGACAGGGGGAAACCAAAACCACACTAACTATGGCTACACCTTC. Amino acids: CASGPRTGGNQNHTNYGYTF.

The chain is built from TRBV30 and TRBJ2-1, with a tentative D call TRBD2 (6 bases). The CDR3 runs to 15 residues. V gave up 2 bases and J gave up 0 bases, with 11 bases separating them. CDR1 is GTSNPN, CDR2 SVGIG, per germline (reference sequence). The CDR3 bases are TGTGCCTGGAGTTCCTCTAGCGCCTCCTACAATGAGCAGTTCTTC. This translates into CAWSSSSASYNEQFF. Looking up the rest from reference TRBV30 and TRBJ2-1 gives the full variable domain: SQTIHQWPATLVQPVGSPLSLECTVEGTSNPNLYWYRQAAGRGLQLLFYSVGIGQISSEVPQNLSASRPQDRQFILSSKKLLLSDSGFYLCAWSSSSASYNEQFFGPGTRLTVL.

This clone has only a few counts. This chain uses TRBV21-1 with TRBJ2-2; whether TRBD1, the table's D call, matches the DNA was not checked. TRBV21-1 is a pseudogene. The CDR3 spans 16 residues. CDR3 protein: CASSKQGQGPTGELFF. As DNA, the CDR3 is TGTGCCAGCAGCAAACAGGGACAGGGTCCCACCGGGGAGCTGTTTTTT.

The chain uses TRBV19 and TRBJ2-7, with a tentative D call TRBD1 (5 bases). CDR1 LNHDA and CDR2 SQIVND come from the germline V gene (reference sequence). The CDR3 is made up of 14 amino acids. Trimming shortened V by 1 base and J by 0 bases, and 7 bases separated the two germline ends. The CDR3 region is CASSIAQGSYEQYF. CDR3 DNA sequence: TGTGCCAGTAGTATAGCCCAGGGCTCCTACGAGCAGTACTTC.

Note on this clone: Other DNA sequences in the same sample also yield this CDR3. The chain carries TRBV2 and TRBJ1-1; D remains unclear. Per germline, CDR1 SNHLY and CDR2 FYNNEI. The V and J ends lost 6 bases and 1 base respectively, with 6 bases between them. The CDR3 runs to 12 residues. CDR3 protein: CASRRGNTEAFF. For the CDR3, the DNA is TGTGCCAGCAGACGGGGGAACACTGAAGCTTTCTTT.

The CDR3 DNA is TGTGCCAGCAGCTCGCAGGACTACCCTAGCACAGATACGCAGTATTTT. Protein product: CASSSQDYPSTDTQYF. This rearrangement joins TRBV7-9 to TRBJ2-3; TRBD2 is a possible D gene (6 bases). Germline assignment: CDR1 SEHNR and CDR2 FQNEAQ (reference sequence). The ends were cut back, 4 bases at V and 0 bases at J, with 14 bases in the middle. This CDR3 has 16 amino acids. The full variable domain, in which reference TRBV7-9 and TRBJ2-3 provide the parts outside the CDR3, is DTGVSQNPRHKITKRGQNVTFRCDPISEHNRLYWYRQTLGQGPEFLTYFQNEAQLEKSRLLSDRFSAERPKGSFSTLEIQRTEQGDSAMYLCASSSQDYPSTDTQYFGPGTRLTVL.

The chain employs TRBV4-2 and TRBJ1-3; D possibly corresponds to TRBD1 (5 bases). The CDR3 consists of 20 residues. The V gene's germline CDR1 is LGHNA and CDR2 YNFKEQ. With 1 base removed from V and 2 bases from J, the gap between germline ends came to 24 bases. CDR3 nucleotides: TGTGCCAGCAGCCAAGGGTGGGGCGGGAGATCAACTCTTGCTGGAAACACCATATATTTT. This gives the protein CASSQGWGGRSTLAGNTIYF.

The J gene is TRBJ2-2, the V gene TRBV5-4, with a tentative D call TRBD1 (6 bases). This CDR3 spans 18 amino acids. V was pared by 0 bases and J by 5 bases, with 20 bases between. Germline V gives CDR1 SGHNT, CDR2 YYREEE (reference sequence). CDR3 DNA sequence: TGTGCCAGCAGCTTGGGGGCCCAAACAGGGTTAGTGACCGGGGAGCTGTTTTTT. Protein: CASSLGAQTGLVTGELFF.

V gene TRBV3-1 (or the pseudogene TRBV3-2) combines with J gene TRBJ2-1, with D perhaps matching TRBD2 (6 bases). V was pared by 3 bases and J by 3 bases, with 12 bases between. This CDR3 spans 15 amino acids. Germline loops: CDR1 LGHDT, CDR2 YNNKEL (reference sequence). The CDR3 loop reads CASSQEGTDYNEQFF. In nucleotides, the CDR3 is TGTGCCAGCAGCCAGGAGGGAACGGACTACAATGAGCAGTTCTTC.

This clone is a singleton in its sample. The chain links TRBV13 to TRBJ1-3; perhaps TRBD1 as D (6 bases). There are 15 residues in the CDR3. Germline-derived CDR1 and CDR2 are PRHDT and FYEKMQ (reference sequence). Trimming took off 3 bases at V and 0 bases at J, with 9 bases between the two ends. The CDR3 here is CASSFRDNSGNTIYF. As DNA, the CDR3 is TGTGCCAGCAGCTTCCGGGACAACTCTGGAAACACCATATATTTT. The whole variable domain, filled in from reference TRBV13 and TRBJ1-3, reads AAGVIQSPRHLIKEKRETATLKCYPIPRHDTVYWYQQGPGQDPQFLISFYEKMQSDKGSIPDRFSAQQFSDYHSELNMSSLELGDSALYFCASSFRDNSGNTIYFGEGSWLTVV.

The CDR3 nucleotides read TGCGCCAGCAGCCAAGATGGGAGCGGGACTAGCGGGGGAGGGGACATTCAGTACTTC. Translated, it gives CASSQDGSGTSGGGDIQYF. This chain joins TRBV4-1 and TRBJ2-4; 14 bases align to TRBD2. J gave up 8 bases and V 0 bases, and 12 bases lay outside the gene matches. This CDR3 comprises 19 residues. Looked up from germline, CDR1 is MGHRA and CDR2 is YSYEKL.

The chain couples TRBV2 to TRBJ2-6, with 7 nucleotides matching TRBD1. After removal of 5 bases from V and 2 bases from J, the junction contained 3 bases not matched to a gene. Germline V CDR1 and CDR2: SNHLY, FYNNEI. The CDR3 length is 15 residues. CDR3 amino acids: CASSRTGAGANVLTF. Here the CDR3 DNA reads TGTGCCAGCAGTCGAACAGGGGCTGGGGCCAACGTCCTGACTTTC.

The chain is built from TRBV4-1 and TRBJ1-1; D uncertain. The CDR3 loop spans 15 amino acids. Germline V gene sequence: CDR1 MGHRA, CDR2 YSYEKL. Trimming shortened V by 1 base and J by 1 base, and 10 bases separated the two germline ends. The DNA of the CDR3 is TGCGCCAGCAGCCAAGCGAGGGAGGGGAACACTGAAGCTTTCTTT. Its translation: CASSQAREGNTEAFF.

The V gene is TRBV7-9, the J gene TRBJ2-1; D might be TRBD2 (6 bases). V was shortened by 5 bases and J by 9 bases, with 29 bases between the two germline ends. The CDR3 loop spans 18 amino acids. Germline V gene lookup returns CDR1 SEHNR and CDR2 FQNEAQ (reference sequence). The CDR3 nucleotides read TGTGCCAGCAGCCCTGGACTAAATAGCGGACCTCTTCCCATTGAGCAGTTCTTC. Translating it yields CASSPGLNSGPLPIEQFF.

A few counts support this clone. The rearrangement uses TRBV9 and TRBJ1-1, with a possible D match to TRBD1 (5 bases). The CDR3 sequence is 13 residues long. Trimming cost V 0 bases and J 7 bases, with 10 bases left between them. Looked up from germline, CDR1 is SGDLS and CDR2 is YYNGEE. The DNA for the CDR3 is TGTGCCAGCAGCGTAGATTACGGGGGTGAAGCTTTCTTT. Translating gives CASSVDYGGEAFF. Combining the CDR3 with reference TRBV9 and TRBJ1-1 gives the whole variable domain DSGVTQTPKHLITATGQRVTLRCSPRSGDLSVYWYQQSLDQGLQFLIQYYNGEERAKGNILERFSAQQFPDLHSELNLSSLELGDSALYFCASSVDYGGEAFFGQGTRLTVV.

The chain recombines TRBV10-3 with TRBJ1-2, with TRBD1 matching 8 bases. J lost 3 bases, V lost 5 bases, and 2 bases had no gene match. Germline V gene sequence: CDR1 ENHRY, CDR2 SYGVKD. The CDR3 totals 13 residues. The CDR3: CAISPTGDYGYTF. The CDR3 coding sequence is TGTGCCATCAGTCCGACAGGGGACTATGGCTACACCTTC.

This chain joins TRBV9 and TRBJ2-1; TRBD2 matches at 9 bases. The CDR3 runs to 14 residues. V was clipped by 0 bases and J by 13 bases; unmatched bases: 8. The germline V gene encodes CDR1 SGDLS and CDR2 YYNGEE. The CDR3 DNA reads TGTGCCAGCAGCGTAGATACTAGCGGGCGGTACCAGTTCTTC. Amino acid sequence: CASSVDTSGRYQFF.

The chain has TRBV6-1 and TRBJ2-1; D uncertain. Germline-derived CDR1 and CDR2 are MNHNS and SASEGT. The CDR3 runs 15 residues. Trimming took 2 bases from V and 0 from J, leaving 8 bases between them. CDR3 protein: CASSEFSSSYNEQFF. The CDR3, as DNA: TGTGCCAGCAGTGAATTTAGCAGCTCCTACAATGAGCAGTTCTTC.

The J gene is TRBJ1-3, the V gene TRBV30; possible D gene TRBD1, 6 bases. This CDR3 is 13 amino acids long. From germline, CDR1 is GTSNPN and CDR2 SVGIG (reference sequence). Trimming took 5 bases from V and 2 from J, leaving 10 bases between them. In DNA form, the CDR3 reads TGTGCCTGGGGTAACAGGGCTGGAAACACCATATATTTT. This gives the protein CAWGNRAGNTIYF.

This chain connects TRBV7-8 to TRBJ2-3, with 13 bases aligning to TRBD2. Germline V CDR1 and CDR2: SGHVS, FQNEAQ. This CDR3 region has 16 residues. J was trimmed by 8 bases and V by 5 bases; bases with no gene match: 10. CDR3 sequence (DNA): TGTGCCAGCAGCACCGGACTAGCGGGGGCGGGGGGTACGCAGTATTTT. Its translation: CASSTGLAGAGGTQYF.

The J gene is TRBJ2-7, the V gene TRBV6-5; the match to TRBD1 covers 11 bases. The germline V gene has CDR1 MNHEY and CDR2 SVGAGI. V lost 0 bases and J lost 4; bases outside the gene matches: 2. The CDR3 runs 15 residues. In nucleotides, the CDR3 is TGTGCCAGCAGTTACTCGGACAGGGGGCAGTACGAGCAGTACTTC. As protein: CASSYSDRGQYEQYF.

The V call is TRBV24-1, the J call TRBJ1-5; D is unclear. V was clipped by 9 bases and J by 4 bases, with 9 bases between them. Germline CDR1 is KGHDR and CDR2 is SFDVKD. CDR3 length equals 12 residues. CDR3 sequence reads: CATFGGNQPQHF. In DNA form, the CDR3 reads TGTGCCACCTTCGGAGGGAATCAGCCCCAGCATTTT.

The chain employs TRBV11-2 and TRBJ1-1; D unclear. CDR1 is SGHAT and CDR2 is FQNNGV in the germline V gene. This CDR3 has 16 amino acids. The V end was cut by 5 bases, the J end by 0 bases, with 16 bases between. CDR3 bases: TGTGCCAGCAGCCCCCGAGTCGGGGAGATGAACACTGAAGCTTTCTTT. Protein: CASSPRVGEMNTEAFF.

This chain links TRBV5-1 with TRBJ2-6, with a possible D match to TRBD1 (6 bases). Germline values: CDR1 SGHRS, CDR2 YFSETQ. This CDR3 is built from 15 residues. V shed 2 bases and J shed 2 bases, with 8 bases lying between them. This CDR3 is CASSFTGTGANVLTF. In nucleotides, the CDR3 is TGCGCCAGCAGCTTTACAGGGACTGGGGCCAACGTCCTGACTTTC.

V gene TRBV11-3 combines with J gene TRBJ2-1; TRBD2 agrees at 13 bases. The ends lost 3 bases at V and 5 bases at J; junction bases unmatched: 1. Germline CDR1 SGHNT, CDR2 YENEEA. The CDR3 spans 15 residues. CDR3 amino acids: CASSLGLAGNNEQFF. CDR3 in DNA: TGTGCCAGCAGCTTGGGACTAGCGGGGAACAATGAGCAGTTCTTC. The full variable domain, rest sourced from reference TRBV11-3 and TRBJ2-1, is EAGVVQSPRYKIIEKKQPVAFWCNPISGHNTLYWYLQNLGQGPELLIRYENEEAVDDSQLPKDRFSAERLKGVDSTLKIQPAELGDSAVYLCASSLGLAGNNEQFFGPGTRLTVL.

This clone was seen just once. CDR3 nucleotide sequence: TGCGCCAGCAGCTTGCCCGGGACAGGAGATGGCTACACCTTC. Residues: CASSLPGTGDGYTF. The rearrangement joins TRBV5-1 to TRBJ1-2; the match to TRBD1 covers 8 bases. J gave up 6 bases and V 1 base, and 5 bases lay outside the gene matches. Germline V gene data show CDR1 as SGHRS and CDR2 as YFSETQ. The CDR3 totals 14 residues.

The CDR3 DNA reads as TGTGCCAGCAGCTTGGGTGGGGCTAACAATCAGCCCCAGCATTTT. Translating gives CASSLGGANNQPQHF. The chain is built from TRBV5-6 and TRBJ1-5; D is possibly TRBD1 (5 bases). CDR3 size: 15 residues. Germline CDR1 is SGHDT and CDR2 is YYEEEE. Trimming pared 0 bases from V and 3 bases from J, leaving 10 bases between.

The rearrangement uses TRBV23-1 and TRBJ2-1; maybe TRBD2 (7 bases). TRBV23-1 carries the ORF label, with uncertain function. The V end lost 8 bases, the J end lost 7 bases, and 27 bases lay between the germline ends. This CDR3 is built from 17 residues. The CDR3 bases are TGCGCCAGCTCCGCTCCCCCCCCGCGGGGGCGGGGAAATGAGCAGTTCTTC. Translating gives CASSAPPPRGRGNEQFF.